This T cell receptor beta chain came from a study of blood T cell repertoires in COVID-19. CDR3 length equals 12 residues. Germline values: CDR1 SGHTA, CDR2 FQGNSA. The germline V and J ends were trimmed by 5 bases and 6 bases, with 8 bases remaining between them. TCRdb keeps only in-frame clones here, not all; method: immunoSEQ multiplex PCR. This table holds about 160,000 clones, roughly 80% found once. The chain has TRBV7-2 and TRBJ2-1, with D tentatively TRBD1 (6 bases). The specimen was peripheral blood. The clonotype originates from a man between 65 and 80 years old with acute or convalescent COVID-19. In DNA, the CDR3 is TGTGCCAGCAGCCAGACAGGCAATGAGCAGTTCTTC. Translating it yields CASSQTGNEQFF.